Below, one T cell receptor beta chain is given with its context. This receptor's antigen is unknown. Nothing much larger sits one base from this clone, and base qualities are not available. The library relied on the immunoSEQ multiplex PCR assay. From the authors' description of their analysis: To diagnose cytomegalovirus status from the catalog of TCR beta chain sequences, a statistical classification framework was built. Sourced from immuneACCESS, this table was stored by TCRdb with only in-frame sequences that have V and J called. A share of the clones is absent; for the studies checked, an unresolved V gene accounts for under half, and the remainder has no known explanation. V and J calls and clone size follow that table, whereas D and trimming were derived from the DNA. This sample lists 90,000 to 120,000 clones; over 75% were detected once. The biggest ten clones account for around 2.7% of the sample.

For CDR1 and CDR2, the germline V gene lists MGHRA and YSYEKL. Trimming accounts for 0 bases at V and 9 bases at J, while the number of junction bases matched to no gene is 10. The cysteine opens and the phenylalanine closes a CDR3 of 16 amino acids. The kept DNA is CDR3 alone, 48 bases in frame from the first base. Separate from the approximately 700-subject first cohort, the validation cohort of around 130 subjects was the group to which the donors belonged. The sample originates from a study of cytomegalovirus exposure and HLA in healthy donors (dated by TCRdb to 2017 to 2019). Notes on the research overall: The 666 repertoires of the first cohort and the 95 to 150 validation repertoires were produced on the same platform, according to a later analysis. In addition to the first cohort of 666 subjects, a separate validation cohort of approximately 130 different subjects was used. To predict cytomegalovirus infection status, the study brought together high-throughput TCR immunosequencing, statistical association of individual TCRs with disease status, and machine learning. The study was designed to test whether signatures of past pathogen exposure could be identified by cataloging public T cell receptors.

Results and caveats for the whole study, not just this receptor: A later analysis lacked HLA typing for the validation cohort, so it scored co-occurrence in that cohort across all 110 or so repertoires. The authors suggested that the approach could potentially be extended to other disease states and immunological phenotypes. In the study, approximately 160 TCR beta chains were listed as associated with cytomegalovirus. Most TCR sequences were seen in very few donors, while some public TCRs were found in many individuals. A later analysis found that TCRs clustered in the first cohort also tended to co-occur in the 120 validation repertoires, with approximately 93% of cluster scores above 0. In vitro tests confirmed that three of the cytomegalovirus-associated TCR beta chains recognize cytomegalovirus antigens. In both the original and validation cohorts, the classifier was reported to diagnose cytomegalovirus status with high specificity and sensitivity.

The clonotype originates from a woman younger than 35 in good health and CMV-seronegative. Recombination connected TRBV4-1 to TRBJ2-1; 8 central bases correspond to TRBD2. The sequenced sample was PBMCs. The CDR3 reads CASSQDAGPRGGEQFF. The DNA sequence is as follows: TGCGCCAGCAGCCAAGATGCCGGTCCACGGGGGGGTGAGCAGTTCTTC.